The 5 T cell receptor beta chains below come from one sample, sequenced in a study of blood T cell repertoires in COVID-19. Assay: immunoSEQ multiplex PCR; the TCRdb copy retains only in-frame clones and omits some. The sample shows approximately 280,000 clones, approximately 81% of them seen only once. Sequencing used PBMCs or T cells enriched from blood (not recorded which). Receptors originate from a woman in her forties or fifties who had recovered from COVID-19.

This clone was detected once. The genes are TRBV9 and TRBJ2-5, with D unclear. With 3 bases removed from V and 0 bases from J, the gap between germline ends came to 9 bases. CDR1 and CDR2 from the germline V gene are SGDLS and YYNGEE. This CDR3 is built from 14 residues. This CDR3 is CASSAYDYQETQYF. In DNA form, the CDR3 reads TGTGCCAGCAGCGCCTATGACTACCAAGAGACCCAGTACTTC.

The CDR3 spells CASGTESDTQYF. CDR3 bases: TGTGCCAGCGGGACAGAGTCAGATACGCAGTATTTT. The chain has TRBV18 and TRBJ2-3; TRBD1 agrees at 7 bases. Germline trimming cut 8 bases from V and 4 bases from J; bases unmatched to any gene: 3. Germline values: CDR1 KGHSH, CDR2 LQKENI. CDR3 length: 12 residues. Combining the CDR3 with reference TRBV18 and TRBJ2-3 gives the whole variable domain NAGVMQNPRHLVRRRGQEARLRCSPMKGHSHVYWYRQLPEEGLKFMVYLQKENIIDESGMPKERFSAEFPKEGPSILRIQQVVRGDSAAYFCASGTESDTQYFGPGTRLTVL.

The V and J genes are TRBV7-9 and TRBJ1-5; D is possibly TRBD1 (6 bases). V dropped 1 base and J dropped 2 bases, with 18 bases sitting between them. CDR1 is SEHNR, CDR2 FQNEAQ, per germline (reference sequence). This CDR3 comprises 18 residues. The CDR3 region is CASSLEWGRGFGNQPQHF. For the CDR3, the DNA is TGTGCCAGCAGCTTAGAGTGGGGGCGCGGGTTTGGCAATCAGCCCCAGCATTTT.

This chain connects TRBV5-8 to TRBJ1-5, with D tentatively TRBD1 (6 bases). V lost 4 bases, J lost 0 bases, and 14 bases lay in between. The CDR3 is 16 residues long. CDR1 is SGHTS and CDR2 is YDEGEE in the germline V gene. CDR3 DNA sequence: TGTGCCAGCAGCCTCGGACAGACTAATAGCAATCAGCCCCAGCATTTT. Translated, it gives CASSLGQTNSNQPQHF. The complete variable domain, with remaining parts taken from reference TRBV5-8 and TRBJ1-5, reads EAGVTQSPTHLIKTRGQQATLRCSPISGHTSVYWYQQALGLGLQFLLWYDEGEERNRGNFPPRFSGRQFPNYSSELNVNALELEDSALYLCASSLGQTNSNQPQHFGDGTRLSIL.

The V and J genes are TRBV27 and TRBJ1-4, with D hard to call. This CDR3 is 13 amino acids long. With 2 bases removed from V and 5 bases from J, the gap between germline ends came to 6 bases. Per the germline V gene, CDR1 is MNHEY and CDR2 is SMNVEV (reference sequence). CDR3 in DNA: TGTGCCAGCAGTTTAAGCGGGAATGAAAAACTGTTTTTT. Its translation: CASSLSGNEKLFF.